A selection of T cell receptor beta chains follows, all from one sample in a study of beta chain features in type 1 diabetes. The table came from immunoSEQ multiplex PCR; TCRdb's copy has only in-frame clones and leaves some out. The sample has around 140,000 clones, around 13% seen once; the top ten hold less than 1.5%. The sequenced sample was central memory CD4+ T cells from blood. The receptors were sampled from a man younger than 35 with type 1 diabetes. CDR3s include the opening cysteine and the closing phenylalanine or tryptophan. A D gene is named only where the DNA matches it firmly. Clone size is not always given. Where it is, it says once, few, many or a class for expanded clones.

D: .
V: TRBV21-1
size: .
J: TRBJ2-4
DNA: TGTGCCAGCAGCAAAGAGACTAGGTTGGGCAAAAACATTCAGTACTTC
CDR3: CASSKETRLGKNIQYF

D: TRBD1
V: TRBV2
size: .
J: TRBJ1-1
DNA: TGTGCCAGCAGGGCACAGGGGCCCAAAGCTTTCTTT
CDR3: CASRAQGPKAFF

D: .
V: TRBV29-1
size: .
J: TRBJ2-5
DNA: TGCAGCGTTGAAGATCTTCGGGCAGCTAAAGAGACCCAGTACTTC
CDR3: CSVEDLRAAKETQYF

D: .
V: TRBV7-6
size: many
J: TRBJ1-1
DNA: TGTGCCAGCAGCGGGACCGAGAACACTGAAGCTTTCTTT
CDR3: CASSGTENTEAFF

D: TRBD2
V: TRBV27
size: .
J: TRBJ2-3
DNA: TGTGCCAGCAGCTGGGGGGATAGCGGGGCCACAGATACGCAGTATTTT
CDR3: CASSWGDSGATDTQYF

D: .
V: TRBV9
size: .
J: TRBJ1-4
DNA: TGTGCCAGCAGCGTAGGTCCGAATGAAAAACTGTTTTTT
CDR3: CASSVGPNEKLFF

D: .
V: TRBV18
size: .
J: TRBJ2-6
DNA: TGTGCCAGCTCCCCCCCCCGGGGTAGTTCCGGGGCCAACGTCCTGACTTTC
CDR3: CASSPPRGSSGANVLTF

D: .
V: TRBV15
size: .
J: TRBJ1-6
DNA: TGTGCCACCAGCAGAGACCTAACAGGAGACCCCCTCCACTTT
CDR3: CATSRDLTGDPLHF

D: .
V: TRBV6-1
size: .
J: TRBJ1-1
DNA: TGTGCCAGCAGACAACAATTTGGGGACACTGAAGCTTTCTTT
CDR3: CASRQQFGDTEAFF

D: .
V: TRBV7-9
size: .
J: TRBJ1-6
DNA: TGTGCCAGCAGCCAAACATACATCTATTCACCCCTCCACTTT
CDR3: CASSQTYIYSPLHF

D: TRBD1
V: TRBV15
size: .
J: TRBJ1-2
DNA: TGTGCCACCAGCAGAGCGGGCCAGGGGGTGGGTGGCTACACCTTC
CDR3: CATSRAGQGVGGYTF

D: .
V: TRBV7-2
size: few
J: TRBJ1-2
DNA: TGTGCCAGCAGCTCCGCCATGACCTATGGCTACACCTTC
CDR3: CASSSAMTYGYTF

D: TRBD1
V: TRBV29-1
size: .
J: TRBJ2-6
DNA: TGCAGCGCCCGGACAGGGGGCGATGGGGCCAACGTCCTGACTTTC
CDR3: CSARTGGDGANVLTF

D: .
V: TRBV11-3
size: few
J: TRBJ1-1
DNA: TGTGCCAGCAGCTTCGGCCTAATGAACACTGAAGCTTTCTTT
CDR3: CASSFGLMNTEAFF

D: .
V: TRBV4-2
size: .
J: TRBJ2-7
DNA: TGTGCCAGCAGCCAGATGGGGGACTCGGAGCAGTACTTC
CDR3: CASSQMGDSEQYF

D: .
V: TRBV7-2
size: .
J: TRBJ1-1
DNA: TGTGCCAGCAGCCCCCAACAGAACACTGAAGCTTTCTTT
CDR3: CASSPQQNTEAFF

D: .
V: TRBV18
size: .
J: TRBJ2-5
DNA: TGTGCCAGCTCACCAGGACTGATGGGGGAGACCCAGTACTTC
CDR3: CASSPGLMGETQYF

D: TRBD1
V: TRBV5-1
size: .
J: TRBJ2-5
DNA: TGCGCCAGCAGTTATGGACAGGGGGAGACCCAGTACTTC
CDR3: CASSYGQGETQYF

D: .
V: TRBV5-4
size: few
J: TRBJ2-3
DNA: TGTGCCAGCAGCCCGGCAGGTGGCAGCACAGATACGCAGTATTTT
CDR3: CASSPAGGSTDTQYF

D: TRBD1
V: TRBV11-3
size: once
J: TRBJ2-7
DNA: TGTGCCAGCAGCCCCCTGACAGGGGGTTCCGAGCAGTACTTC
CDR3: CASSPLTGGSEQYF

D: .
V: TRBV6-5
size: few
J: TRBJ1-1
DNA: TGTGCCAGCAGTAGGAGGGGGACTGAAGCTTTCTTT
CDR3: CASSRRGTEAFF

D: .
V: TRBV5-4
size: .
J: TRBJ2-1
DNA: TGTGCCAGCAGCGATTGGGACAAGGGGCCAAATGAGCAGTTCTTC
CDR3: CASSDWDKGPNEQFF

D: .
V: TRBV28
size: .
J: TRBJ2-7
DNA: TGTGCCAGCAGCGCTGACAGGCAAGGGTGGTACGAGCAGTACTTC
CDR3: CASSADRQGWYEQYF

D: .
V: TRBV6-5
size: few
J: TRBJ2-5
DNA: TGTGCCAGCAGGCAGACTAACCCGGAGGAGACCCAGTACTTC
CDR3: CASRQTNPEETQYF

D: TRBD1
V: TRBV7-8
size: few
J: TRBJ1-2
DNA: TGTGCCAGCAGCCCGGCGGGTACAGGGGACTATGGCTACACCTTC
CDR3: CASSPAGTGDYGYTF

D: .
V: TRBV11-2
size: .
J: TRBJ2-7
DNA: TGTGCCACCTCCTGGGGGGCCAGCTCCTACGAGCAGTACTTC
CDR3: CATSWGASSYEQYF

D: .
V: TRBV12-2
size: .
J: TRBJ2-3
DNA: TGTGCAAGTCGCCCCGACGACATCCGAATTGGTACGCAGTATTTT
CDR3: CASRPDDIRIGTQYF

D: .
V: TRBV5-1
size: .
J: TRBJ2-1
DNA: TGCGCCAGCAGCTTGTCGGACCCCAGGGAGCATGAGCAGTTCTTC
CDR3: CASSLSDPREHEQFF

D: .
V: TRBV6-5
size: .
J: TRBJ1-5
DNA: TGTGCCAGCAGATTGCAGGTCCGTAATCAGCCCCAGCATTTT
CDR3: CASRLQVRNQPQHF

D: .
V: TRBV7-9
size: few
J: TRBJ2-1
DNA: TGTGCCAGCAGCTTGCCTGGACTAAAAGAGCAGTTCTTC
CDR3: CASSLPGLKEQFF

D: TRBD2
V: TRBV2
size: .
J: TRBJ2-3
DNA: TGTGCCAGCGCATCGGGACTAGCGGGGGTCACAGATACGCAGTATTTT
CDR3: CASASGLAGVTDTQYF

D: TRBD2
V: TRBV2
size: few
J: TRBJ2-3
DNA: TGTGCCAGCAGCTCCGGACTAGCGGGGGGCGGCAGCACAGATACGCAGTATTTT
CDR3: CASSSGLAGGGSTDTQYF

D: .
V: TRBV4-1
size: many
J: TRBJ2-3
DNA: TGCGCCAGCAGCCAAGATCCGGACCAGGCGACCACAGATACGCAGTATTTT
CDR3: CASSQDPDQATTDTQYF

D: TRBD1
V: TRBV4-1
size: few
J: TRBJ2-1
DNA: TGCGCCAGCAGCCCCCCGACAGGGTCCTACAATGAGCAGTTCTTC
CDR3: CASSPPTGSYNEQFF

D: .
V: TRBV30
size: few
J: TRBJ2-2
DNA: TGTGCCTGGAGTGGAGCCCACGGGGAGCTGTTTTTT
CDR3: CAWSGAHGELFF

D: .
V: TRBV19
size: few
J: TRBJ1-1
DNA: TGTGCCAGTAGTGTTCAATTGGGGCGCGCTGAAGCTTTCTTT
CDR3: CASSVQLGRAEAFF

D: .
V: TRBV6-5
size: .
J: TRBJ2-3
DNA: TGTGCCAGCAGTTACGATCAAGGTGCGCAGTATTTT
CDR3: CASSYDQGAQYF

D: .
V: TRBV11-2
size: few
J: TRBJ1-1
DNA: TGTGCCAGCAGCTTGGTACAGGGGAACACTGAAGCTTTCTTT
CDR3: CASSLVQGNTEAFF

D: .
V: TRBV7-9
size: .
J: TRBJ2-1
DNA: TGTGCCAGCAGCCAAATGACAGGGAGGGGGTTCTTC
CDR3: CASSQMTGRGFF

D: TRBD1
V: TRBV6-5
size: .
J: TRBJ1-2
DNA: TGTGCCAGCAGGCGGACAGGTGTTAACTATGGCTACACCTTC
CDR3: CASRRTGVNYGYTF